This TCR beta chain was sequenced during a study of T cells after yellow fever vaccination. Findings and caveats of the study: Subsequent booster samples again held most clones from primary vaccination (96% CD4, roughly 91% CD8).

This clonotype appeared many times. The antigen remains unidentified. TCR cDNA was made by 5'RACE template switching, adding a universal primer site and UMIs. TCRdb recomputed calls from the 5' RACE reads with MiXCR, one row per CDR3 protein. The sample records 610,000 or so distinct CDR3 sequences, roughly an eighth being singletons. Sample: PBMCs, taken on the day of the yellow fever booster vaccination. The clonotype was recovered from a man aged 30-40 years who received the YFV17D yellow fever vaccine.

DNA for the CDR3: TGTGCCAGCAGCTTAGTGGGCGGGCGTTCCTACGAGCAGTACTTC. Translated, it gives CASSLVGGRSYEQYF. The rearrangement uses TRBV7-2 and TRBJ2-7, with D perhaps TRBD2 (5 bases). Between the trimmed V and J ends, which lost 1 base and 1 base, there was a span of 11 bases. Germline V gene lookup returns CDR1 SGHTA and CDR2 FQGNSA. The CDR3 contains 15 residues.